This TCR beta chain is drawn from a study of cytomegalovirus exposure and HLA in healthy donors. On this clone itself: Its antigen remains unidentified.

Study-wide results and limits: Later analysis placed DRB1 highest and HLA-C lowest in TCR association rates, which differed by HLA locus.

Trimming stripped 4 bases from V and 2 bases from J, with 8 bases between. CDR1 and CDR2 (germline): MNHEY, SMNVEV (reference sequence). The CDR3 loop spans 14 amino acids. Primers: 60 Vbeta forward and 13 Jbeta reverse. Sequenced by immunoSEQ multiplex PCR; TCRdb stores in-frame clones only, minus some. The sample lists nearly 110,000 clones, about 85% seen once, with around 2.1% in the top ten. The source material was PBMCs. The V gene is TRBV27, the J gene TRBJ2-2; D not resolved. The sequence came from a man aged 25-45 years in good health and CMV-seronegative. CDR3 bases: TGTGCCAGCAGTTCGGGTCTCAACACCGGGGAGCTGTTTTTT. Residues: CASSSGLNTGELFF.